The entry below describes one TCR beta chain. Its target is unknown. Here immunoSEQ multiplex PCR was the method, and the copy in TCRdb shows in-frame clones only, minus some. This table holds more than 90,000 clones, around 86% found once. The donors were members of the roughly 120-subject validation cohort (separate from the approximately 730-subject first cohort). This record comes from a study of cytomegalovirus exposure and HLA in healthy donors. Overall study: The 550 to 700 first-cohort repertoires and the 130 or so validation repertoires shared the same platform, a later analysis reported. Overall study findings and caveats: According to a subsequent analysis, TCR clusters identified in the first cohort showed a tendency to co-occur across the approximately 120 validation repertoires. Cytomegalovirus-associated TCR beta chains were listed, numbering 164.

Germline CDR1 is MNHEY and CDR2 is SVGAGI. Trimming cost V 6 bases and J 6 bases; bases outside gene matches: 14. The CDR3 is 15 residues long. This chain joins TRBV6-5 and TRBJ2-7; 7 nucleotides agree with TRBD1. This TCR came from a man between 18 and 29 years old in good health and CMV-seronegative. The sample comprised PBMCs. CDR3 residues: CASRDDRDPYGEQYF. The CDR3 coding sequence is TGTGCCAGCAGGGATGACAGGGACCCCTACGGCGAGCAGTACTTC.